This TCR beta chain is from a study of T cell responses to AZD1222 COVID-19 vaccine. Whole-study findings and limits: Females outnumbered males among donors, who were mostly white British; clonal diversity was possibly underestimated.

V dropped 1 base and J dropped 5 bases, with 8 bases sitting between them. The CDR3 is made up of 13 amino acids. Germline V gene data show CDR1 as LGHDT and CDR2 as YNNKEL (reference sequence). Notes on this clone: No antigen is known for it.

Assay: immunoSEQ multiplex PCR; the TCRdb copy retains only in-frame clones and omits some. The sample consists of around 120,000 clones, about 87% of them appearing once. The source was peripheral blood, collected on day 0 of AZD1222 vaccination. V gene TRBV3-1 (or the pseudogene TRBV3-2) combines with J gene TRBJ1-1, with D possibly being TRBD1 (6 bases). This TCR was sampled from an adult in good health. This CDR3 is CASSQGRGTEAFF. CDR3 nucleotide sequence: TGTGCCAGCAGCCAAGGCAGGGGAACTGAAGCTTTCTTT.